A selection of T cell receptor beta chains follows, all from one sample in a study of blood T cell repertoires in COVID-19. Sequencing was performed with immunoSEQ multiplex PCR; in TCRdb, only in-frame clones are kept and a portion is missing. This table has about 200,000 clones, over 70% appearing once. The material sequenced was peripheral blood. The origin of the receptors is a woman between 70 and 85 years old with acute or convalescent COVID-19. Each CDR3 is given with its conserved first and last residue. Size values are once, few and many counts, or a class for expanded clones, and some rows have none.

len,v_gene,abundance,CDR3aa
18,TRBV28,-,CASSFGGLRDRANQPQHF
13,TRBV25-1,-,CASSDSIHNGYTF
16,TRBV5-1,-,CASSSGDTGWNSPLHF
12,TRBV3-1/TRBV3-2,-,CASSPLGNTIYF
14,TRBV28,-,CASSIPGSYTEAFF
17,TRBV6-2/TRBV6-3,-,CASSYSMGQGSGSPLHF
15,TRBV7-9,-,CASSLVQGASEGYTF
16,TRBV5-1,few,CASTFPGLSSYNEQFF
14,TRBV29-1,-,CSVDGTSGLGEQFF
15,TRBV6-5,-,CASSPRDRVSDEQYF
16,TRBV9,-,CASSSLQGVPGNTIYF